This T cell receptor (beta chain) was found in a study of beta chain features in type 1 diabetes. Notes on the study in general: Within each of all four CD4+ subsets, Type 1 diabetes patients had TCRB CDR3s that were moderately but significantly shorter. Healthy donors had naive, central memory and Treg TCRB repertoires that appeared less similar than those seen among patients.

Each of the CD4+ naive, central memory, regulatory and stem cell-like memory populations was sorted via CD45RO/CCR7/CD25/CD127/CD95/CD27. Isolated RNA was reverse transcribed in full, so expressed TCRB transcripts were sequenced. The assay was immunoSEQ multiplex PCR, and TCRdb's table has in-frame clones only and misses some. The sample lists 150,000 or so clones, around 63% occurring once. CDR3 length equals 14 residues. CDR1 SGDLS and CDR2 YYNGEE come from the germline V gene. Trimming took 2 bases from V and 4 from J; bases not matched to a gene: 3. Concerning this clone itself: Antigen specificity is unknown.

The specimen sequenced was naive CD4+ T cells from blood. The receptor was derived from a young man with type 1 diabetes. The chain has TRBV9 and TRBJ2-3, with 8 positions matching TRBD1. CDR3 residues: CASSVRQGPDTQYF. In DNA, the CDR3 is TGTGCCAGCAGCGTTCGACAGGGGCCAGATACGCAGTATTTT. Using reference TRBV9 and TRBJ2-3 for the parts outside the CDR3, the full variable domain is DSGVTQTPKHLITATGQRVTLRCSPRSGDLSVYWYQQSLDQGLQFLIQYYNGEERAKGNILERFSAQQFPDLHSELNLSSLELGDSALYFCASSVRQGPDTQYFGPGTRLTVL.